The 31 T cell receptor beta chains below were found in one sample sequenced in a study of regulatory T cells in long-lasting Graves disease (dated by TCRdb to the early 2020s). The library was obtained by multiplex PCR. TCRdb names Illumina HiSeq 4000 as the instrument used. TCR beta libraries were built with iRepertoire HTBI primers and Arm-PCR amplification of CDR3 regions. The public reads were run again by TCRdb, first through fastp at Q25 and then through MiXCR, and only productive beta chains were kept. Each entry merges the rows of one CDR3 protein and shows their most common DNA and genes. For this sample the table gives 400,000 to 450,000 distinct CDR3 sequences, of which roughly a quarter were detected only once. The ten largest clones capture approximately 28% of the sample. The sample's time point label, decoded: persistent/refractory GD, antithyroid drugs over 5 years with positive TRAb. For both TCR sequencing and RNA sequencing, RNA was extracted from PBMCs using TRIzol.

The specimen was peripheral blood mononuclear cells (PBMCs), collected when the disease was refractory, from a patient treated with antithyroid drugs. All receptors come from a female donor with Graves disease.

This clonotype was seen ten or more times. The rearrangement joins TRBV14 to TRBJ1-6; D unclear. This CDR3 has 13 residues. Trimming removed 2 bases from V and 6 bases from J, with 5 bases in between. Germline values: CDR1 SGHDN, CDR2 FVKESK. CDR3 sequence (DNA): TGTGCCAGCAGCCAAACAGCTAATTCACCCCTCCACTTT. This gives the protein CASSQTANSPLHF. The whole variable domain, filled in from reference TRBV14 and TRBJ1-6, reads EAGVTQFPSHSVIEKGQTVTLRCDPISGHDNLYWYRRVMGKEIKFLLHFVKESKQDESGMPNNRFLAERTGGTYSTLKVQPAELEDSGVYFCASSQTANSPLHFGNGTRLTVT.

V gene TRBV12-3 or TRBV12-4 combines with J gene TRBJ1-1; no clear D. The CDR3 length is 14 residues. Trimming left V 3 bases short and J 2 bases short, with 10 bases between. The CDR3 loop is CASSFGSRNTEAFF. CDR3 coding DNA: TGTGCCAGCAGTTTCGGCAGCAGAAACACTGAAGCTTTCTTT.

This clonotype was recorded at least ten times. The chain joins TRBV20-1 to TRBJ2-5; TRBD2 agrees at 10 bases. Germline assignment: CDR1 DFQATT and CDR2 SNEGSKA (reference sequence). The CDR3 covers 15 residues. After removal of 4 bases from V and 0 bases from J, the junction contained 5 bases not matched to a gene. The CDR3 spells CSATGLAAYQETQYF. DNA of the CDR3: TGCAGTGCTACCGGACTAGCGGCGTACCAAGAGACCCAGTACTTC.

This clonotype was seen a handful of times. The junction departs from the called germline gene at one end, perhaps through a read error. The chain is built from TRBV7-2 and TRBJ2-4, with a weak D call TRBD2 (6 bases). The length of the CDR3 is 14 residues. The V gene's germline CDR1 is SGHTA and CDR2 FQGNSA. The CDR3 is CASSLDLRAPGGDF. The CDR3, as DNA: TGTGCCAGCAGCTTAGATCTCCGGGCCCCGGGCGGGGACTTC.

The chain carries TRBV6-1 and TRBJ2-7, with D possibly TRBD2 on 5 matching bases. Germline V gives CDR1 MNHNS, CDR2 SASEGT. This CDR3 has 13 residues. Trimming shortened V by 6 bases and J by 7 bases, and 16 bases separated the two germline ends. The CDR3: CASRLAGPGEQYF. The CDR3 region has the DNA TGTGCCAGCAGGCTGGCAGGCCCGGGGGAGCAGTACTTC.

This clonotype was counted between two and nine times. This chain uses TRBV5-5 with TRBJ1-4; D call uncertain. CDR3 length: 14 residues. Germline-derived CDR1 and CDR2 are SGHKS and YYEKEE (reference sequence). V shed 4 bases and J shed 0 bases, with 7 bases lying between them. The CDR3 protein is CASSPITTNEKLFF. In DNA form, the CDR3 reads TGTGCCAGCAGCCCGATTACAACTAATGAAAAACTGTTTTTT.

This clonotype has at least ten counts. This sequence joins TRBV2 and TRBJ1-2; tentatively, D is TRBD1 (6 bases). Germline-derived CDR1 and CDR2 are SNHLY and FYNNEI. The CDR3 has 13 residues. V lost 6 bases and J lost 0, with 8 bases in between. The CDR3 DNA reads TGTGCCAGCAGGACAGGCTCTAACTATGGCTACACCTTC. Amino acid sequence: CASRTGSNYGYTF.

There are many counts of this clonotype. This chain joins TRBV12-3 or TRBV12-4 and TRBJ1-6; 8 nucleotides align to TRBD1. Trimming at V came to 5 bases and at J to 6 bases, leaving 9 bases not matched to a gene. This CDR3 is 16 amino acids long. The chain's CDR3 is CASSTDQGAGNSPLHF. The CDR3 bases are TGTGCCAGCAGTACAGATCAGGGGGCGGGTAATTCACCCCTCCACTTT.

This clonotype was counted at least ten times. The V and J genes are TRBV6-2 or TRBV6-3 and TRBJ2-7; TRBD1 is a possible D gene (5 bases). Germline assignment: CDR1 MNHEY and CDR2 SVGEGT. Deletions cut 0 bases from V and 1 base from J, with 16 bases between. The CDR3 has 17 residues. CDR3 bases: TGTGCCAGCAGTTACTCGTGGTTGCAGGGTCGGTCCTACGAGCAGTACTTC. Translated, it gives CASSYSWLQGRSYEQYF.

The J gene is TRBJ2-2, the V gene TRBV20-1; 10 nucleotides line up with TRBD1. After removal of 4 bases from V and 0 bases from J, the junction contained 2 bases not matched to a gene. Germline V gives CDR1 DFQATT, CDR2 SNEGSKA (reference sequence). The CDR3 spans 15 residues. This CDR3 is CSAKTGGANTGELFF. CDR3 in DNA: TGCAGTGCTAAGACAGGGGGCGCGAACACCGGGGAGCTGTTTTTT.

The chain joins TRBV7-6 to TRBJ2-2; tentatively, D is TRBD2 (6 bases). The CDR3 has 14 amino acids. Between the trimmed V and J ends, which lost 1 base and 6 bases, there was a span of 9 bases. Looked up from germline, CDR1 is SGHVS and CDR2 is FNYEAQ. CDR3 nucleotides: TGTGCCAGCAGCTTAGTGGAGGGAGCCGGGGAGCTGTTTTTT. Translating it yields CASSLVEGAGELFF.

The gene calls are TRBV20-1 and TRBJ2-7, with D possibly TRBD1 on 5 matching bases. The CDR3 totals 15 residues. CDR1 and CDR2 (germline): DFQATT, SNEGSKA (reference sequence). V gave up 0 bases and J gave up 0 bases, with 12 bases separating them. The CDR3: CSARDQTGDSYEQYF. The CDR3 region has the DNA TGCAGTGCTAGAGATCAAACAGGAGACTCCTACGAGCAGTACTTC.

This sequence joins TRBV19 and TRBJ2-7; D is unclear. The CDR3 length is 14 residues. The ends were cut back, 4 bases at V and 6 bases at J, with 16 bases in the middle. In germline, CDR1 is LNHDA, CDR2 SQIVND (reference sequence). In nucleotides, the CDR3 is TGTGCCAGTAGTACCGGGCCACAGAGTTTCGAGCAGTACTTC. The encoded protein is CASSTGPQSFEQYF. Filled out from reference TRBV19 and TRBJ2-7, the complete variable domain reads DGGITQSPKYLFRKEGQNVTLSCEQNLNHDAMYWYRQDPGQGLRLIYYSQIVNDFQKGDIAEGYSVSREKKESFPLTVTSAQKNPTAFYLCASSTGPQSFEQYFGPGTRLTVT.

The rearrangement links TRBV19 to TRBJ1-5, with D hard to call. The CDR3 has 14 amino acids. Trimming removed 2 bases from V and 3 bases from J, with 8 bases in between. The germline gives CDR1 LNHDA, CDR2 SQIVND (reference sequence). The CDR3 DNA reads as TGTGCCAGTAGTATATCATCTGTCAATCAGCCCCAGCATTTT. Encoded protein: CASSISSVNQPQHF. Combining the CDR3 with reference TRBV19 and TRBJ1-5 gives the whole variable domain DGGITQSPKYLFRKEGQNVTLSCEQNLNHDAMYWYRQDPGQGLRLIYYSQIVNDFQKGDIAEGYSVSREKKESFPLTVTSAQKNPTAFYLCASSISSVNQPQHFGDGTRLSIL.

This clonotype was seen many times. The chain links TRBV20-1 to TRBJ2-7; no definite D call. The CDR3 is 16 residues long. Trimming removed 0 bases from V and 0 bases from J, with 15 bases in between. The germline V gene encodes CDR1 DFQATT and CDR2 SNEGSKA (reference sequence). The CDR3 sequence: CSARDRLGTRSYEQYF. The CDR3, as DNA: TGCAGTGCTAGAGATCGATTGGGCACACGCTCCTACGAGCAGTACTTC.

A few counts support this clonotype. The genes are TRBV28 and TRBJ2-3; 10 bases line up with TRBD2. Germline lookup yields CDR1 MDHEN and CDR2 SYDVKM. The CDR3 contains 19 residues. The V and J ends lost 4 bases and 1 base, in that order; junction bases with no gene match: 14. Here the CDR3 reads CASSSRLAGVSFGTDTQYF. The CDR3 nucleotides read TGTGCCAGCAGTTCTCGGCTAGCGGGAGTTAGTTTCGGCACAGATACGCAGTATTTT. The variable domain in full, completed from reference TRBV28 and TRBJ2-3, reads DVKVTQSSRYLVKRTGEKVFLECVQDMDHENMFWYRQDPGLGLRLIYFSYDVKMKEKGDIPEGYSVSREKKERFSLILESASTNQTSMYLCASSSRLAGVSFGTDTQYFGPGTRLTVL.

The chain carries TRBV10-3 and TRBJ2-5; D may be TRBD2 (5 bases). V was trimmed by 2 bases and J by 5 bases, leaving 9 bases between them. The CDR3 has 13 residues. CDR1 is ENHRY, CDR2 SYGVKD, per germline. The CDR3 bases are TGTGCCATCAGTGAGGTCAGGAGGGAGACCCAGTACTTC. Its protein is CAISEVRRETQYF.

This clonotype was seen a single time. The genes are TRBV20-1 and TRBJ2-7; 8 bases agree with TRBD1. Germline lookup yields CDR1 DFQATT and CDR2 SNEGSKA (reference sequence). This CDR3 contains 14 residues. The V gene end was trimmed by 5 bases and the J gene end by 3 bases; junction bases not matched to a gene: 9. CDR3 DNA: TGCAGTGCTTACTTGGACAGGGCGGGCTACGAGCAGTACTTC. Protein sequence: CSAYLDRAGYEQYF.

In its sample, this clonotype was seen a few times. The gene calls are TRBV28 and TRBJ2-3; D remains ambiguous. Trimming left V 6 bases short and J 5 bases short, with 6 bases between. The CDR3 spans 11 residues. Germline-derived CDR1 and CDR2 are MDHEN and SYDVKM. CDR3 residues: CASSLGDTQYF. The CDR3 DNA reads TGTGCCAGCAGCTTGGGAGATACGCAGTATTTT.

The chain joins TRBV24-1 to TRBJ2-5; possible D gene TRBD1, 6 bases. This CDR3 has 13 amino acids. V was trimmed by 5 bases and J by 4 bases, leaving 10 bases between them. Looked up from germline, CDR1 is KGHDR and CDR2 is SFDVKD. In DNA, the CDR3 is TGTGCCACCAGTGTCACAGGGATAGAGACCCAGTACTTC. Protein: CATSVTGIETQYF.

There are a few counts of this clonotype. The rearrangement uses TRBV5-1 and TRBJ1-2; D is unresolved. This CDR3 has 14 amino acids. Trimming shortened V by 4 bases and J by 5 bases, and 15 bases separated the two germline ends. Germline CDR1 SGHRS, CDR2 YFSETQ. CDR3 loop: CASSQNSDRYGYTF. The CDR3 DNA follows: TGCGCCAGCAGCCAGAATTCGGACCGGTATGGCTACACCTTC.

CDR3 sequence: CAWSGNSNQPQHF. The CDR3 DNA follows: TGTGCCTGGAGCGGCAATAGCAATCAGCCCCAGCATTTT. This chain joins TRBV30 and TRBJ1-5; no definite D call. V lost 3 bases and J lost 0, with 6 bases in between. Germline loops: CDR1 GTSNPN, CDR2 SVGIG (reference sequence). This CDR3 is built from 13 residues.

This clonotype was found a few times. The V call is TRBV20-1, the J call TRBJ2-5; the D is unclear. CDR3 size: 14 residues. Trimming pared 6 bases from V and 1 base from J, leaving 15 bases between. Germline V CDR1 and CDR2: DFQATT, SNEGSKA (reference sequence). The CDR3 DNA reads TGCAGTGCCAAGGGAAGACCCTTCCAAGAGACCCAGTACTTC. Protein: CSAKGRPFQETQYF.

This clonotype was counted many times. The rearrangement links TRBV28 to TRBJ1-2; tentatively, D is TRBD1 (6 bases). Deletions cut 3 bases from V and 0 bases from J, with 17 bases between. The CDR3 has 17 residues. Germline assignment: CDR1 MDHEN and CDR2 SYDVKM. CDR3 in DNA: TGTGCCAGCAGTTTTCTCGGGACAATCGGAGCTAACTATGGCTACACCTTC. Protein: CASSFLGTIGANYGYTF.

This clonotype was picked up many times. The chain carries TRBV15 and TRBJ1-1; D not resolved. This CDR3 region has 17 residues. CDR1 is LNHNV, CDR2 YYDKDF, per germline (reference sequence). Between the trimmed V and J ends, which lost 3 bases and 0 bases, there was a span of 17 bases. The CDR3 sequence: CATSRGLGGGVNTEAFF. In DNA form, the CDR3 reads TGTGCCACCAGCAGGGGCCTCGGAGGCGGTGTGAACACTGAAGCTTTCTTT.

In the case of this clonotype: The junction does not match germline at one end; this may be a read error. The chain couples TRBV30 to TRBJ2-7; the D gene is possibly TRBD2 (5 bases). CDR3 length: 14 amino acids. The germline V gene encodes CDR1 GTSNPN and CDR2 SVGIG (reference sequence). As DNA, the CDR3 is TGTGCCTGCCTTCATCCGGCGGGCTCCTGCGAGCAGTACTTC. This encodes CACLHPAGSCEQYF.

The gene calls are TRBV15 and TRBJ2-1, with a possible D match to TRBD1 (6 bases). Trimming stripped 1 base from V and 5 bases from J, with 9 bases between. The CDR3 is 14 residues long. Germline assignment: CDR1 LNHNV and CDR2 YYDKDF (reference sequence). The CDR3 here is CATSRGTEDNEQFF. As DNA, the CDR3 is TGTGCCACCAGCAGAGGGACAGAAGACAATGAGCAGTTCTTC.

This clonotype was detected many times. The chain is built from TRBV28 and TRBJ2-3; 7 bases match TRBD2. V lost 3 bases to trimming and J lost 5 bases; unmatched junction nucleotides: 5. Looked up from germline, CDR1 is MDHEN and CDR2 is SYDVKM. The CDR3 runs to 14 residues. CDR3 nucleotides: TGTGCCAGCAGTTTTAGCGGGCATGGAGATACGCAGTATTTT. This encodes CASSFSGHGDTQYF.

CDR3 sequence (DNA): TGTGCCAGCAGTTCCCTATGGGGGGAGCAGTACTTC. Encoded protein: CASSSLWGEQYF. The chain couples TRBV28 to TRBJ2-7, with D perhaps TRBD1 or TRBD2 (5 bases each). This CDR3 is 12 amino acids long. Germline lookup yields CDR1 MDHEN and CDR2 SYDVKM. Trimming left V 4 bases short and J 7 bases short, with 11 bases between.

The V call is TRBV5-1, the J call TRBJ2-5, with D hard to call. The CDR3 spans 12 residues. Germline loops: CDR1 SGHRS, CDR2 YFSETQ. V was cut by 4 bases and J by 5 bases, with 9 bases left in between. Here the CDR3 reads CASSPYGETQYF. DNA for the CDR3: TGCGCCAGCAGCCCCTATGGGGAGACCCAGTACTTC. The entire variable domain, with the rest obtained from reference TRBV5-1 and TRBJ2-5, is as follows: KAGVTQTPRYLIKTRGQQVTLSCSPISGHRSVSWYQQTPGQGLQFLFEYFSETQRNKGNFPGRFSGRQFSNSRSEMNVSTLELGDSALYLCASSPYGETQYFGPGTRLLVL.

This clonotype was seen many times. The gene calls are TRBV28 and TRBJ1-2; 7 bases align to TRBD1. Germline CDR1 and CDR2: MDHEN and SYDVKM. V lost 6 bases and J lost 6; bases outside the gene matches: 10. The CDR3 loop spans 14 amino acids. DNA of the CDR3: TGTGCCAGCAGGGACGGTGTAGGGGGCCATGGCTACACCTTC. It is translated as CASRDGVGGHGYTF.